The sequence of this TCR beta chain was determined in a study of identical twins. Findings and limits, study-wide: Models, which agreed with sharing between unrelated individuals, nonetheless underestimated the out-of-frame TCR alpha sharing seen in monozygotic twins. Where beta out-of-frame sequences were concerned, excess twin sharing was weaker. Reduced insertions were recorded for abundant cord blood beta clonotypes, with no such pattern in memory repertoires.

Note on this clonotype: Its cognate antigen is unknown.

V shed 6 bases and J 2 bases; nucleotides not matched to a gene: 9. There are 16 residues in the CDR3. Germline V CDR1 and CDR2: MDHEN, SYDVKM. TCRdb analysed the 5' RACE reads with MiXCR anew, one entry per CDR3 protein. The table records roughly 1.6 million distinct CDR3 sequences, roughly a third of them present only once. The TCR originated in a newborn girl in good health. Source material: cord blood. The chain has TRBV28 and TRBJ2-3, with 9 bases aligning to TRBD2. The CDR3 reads CASSYVLAGSTDTQYF. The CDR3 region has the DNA TGTGCCAGCAGCTATGTTCTAGCGGGGTCCACAGATACGCAGTATTTT.